This T cell receptor (beta chain) was retrieved from a study of PD-1 blockade in classical Hodgkin lymphoma. Broader study findings: Healthy donors were reported to have higher baseline TCR diversity than newly diagnosed patients. Baseline diversity resembling that of newly diagnosed patients was seen in complete responders.

The CDR3 consists of 14 residues. Germline V gene data show CDR1 as LGHNA and CDR2 as YNFKEQ. Germline trimming cut 3 bases from V and 3 bases from J; bases unmatched to any gene: 5. Relapse after autologous stem cell transplantation occurred in every patient, and brentuximab vedotin exposure varied. Responses achieved at best were complete response, partial response or progressive disease. The protocol was immunoSEQ multiplex PCR, while the TCRdb copy is restricted to in-frame clones and leaves out a portion. The sample lists 84,000 or so clones; 85% to 95% were seen once. As for this clone: Its target is unknown.

The chain combines TRBV4-2 with TRBJ2-7, with TRBD2 identical over 7 bases. The TCR comes from a human donor with classical Hodgkin lymphoma. This specimen was peripheral blood mononuclear cells (PBMCs), taken before the second cycle of nivolumab. CDR3 in amino acids: CASSQGGVIYEQYF. In DNA form, the CDR3 reads TGTGCCAGCAGCCAGGGGGGGGTCATCTACGAGCAGTACTTC.